This TCR beta chain was found in a study of T cell responses to AZD1222 COVID-19 vaccine. Notes on the study in general: Donors were mostly white British, more females; clonal diversity possibly underestimated. Just a handful of AZD1222 recipients were seropositive at baseline. In all cases, repertoires were sampled only after the peak T cell response.

Concerning this clone itself: Its antigen is unknown.

Pooled samples include second doses given at about 4 or 12 weeks. The protocol was immunoSEQ multiplex PCR, while the TCRdb copy is restricted to in-frame clones and leaves out a portion. The data show about 120,000 clones, with 70% to 90% seen just once and 3.5% held by the top ten. Trimming removed 4 bases at V and 6 bases at J, with 12 bases between. This CDR3 has 13 amino acids. The origin of this receptor is an adult who received the AZD1222 COVID-19 vaccine. V usage is TRBV12-3 or TRBV12-4 and J usage is TRBJ1-2; a possible D gene is TRBD1 (5 bases). The specimen was peripheral blood, collected 28 days after the second AZD1222 dose. CDR3 amino acids: CASSWGPGDGYTF. CDR3 in DNA: TGTGCCAGCAGTTGGGGACCCGGCGATGGCTACACCTTC.